This T cell receptor (beta chain) was recorded in a study of shared clonotypes between healthy human individuals. Study results and caveats: The four-donor shared clonotypes exceeded non-shared clonotypes in generation probability, with non-shared ones scoring lower. Larger estimated richness was generally seen in naive subsets than in memory subsets.

CD8 cells classed as naive were CD45RO-negative and positively selected for CCR7, excluding terminally differentiated effector memory CD45RA+ cells. Data came from immunoSEQ multiplex PCR; TCRdb stores just in-frame clones and leaves some out. The table lists around 2,000,000 clones, about 95% of them singletons. Concerning this clone itself: Its antigen remains unidentified.

This CDR3 spans 15 amino acids. Trimming cost V 3 bases and J 2 bases; bases outside gene matches: 6. Germline lookup yields CDR1 SGDLS and CDR2 YYNGEE. The sequence derives from a man between 18 and 35 years old in good health. Material: naive CD8+ T cells sorted from blood. The genes are TRBV9 and TRBJ2-7; the match to TRBD2 covers 9 bases. In DNA, the CDR3 is TGTGCCAGCAGCGCAAGTAGCGGGAGTGCCTACGAGCAGTACTTC. Protein sequence: CASSASSGSAYEQYF.